This is a list of T cell receptor beta chains from one sample in a study of T cell clonotyping in hematopoietic cell transplantation. The table came from immunoSEQ multiplex PCR; TCRdb's copy has only in-frame clones and leaves some out. The table lists roughly 30,000 clones, roughly 85% of them singletons. Sample: peripheral blood mononuclear cells, taken before stem cell transplant. All receptors come from a middle-aged man with acute myeloid leukemia. Some clones in this sample may be carry-over from other donors' samples. The CDR3 runs from the conserved cysteine through the conserved F or W. The D gene is left open where the match is weak. Only some rows state a clone size, as once, few, many or a class for expanded clones.

d_call,j_call,v_call,clone_size,cdr3_aa,cdr3_nt
NA,TRBJ1-1,TRBV4-1,NA,CASSQGEKYF,TGCGCCAGCAGCCAAGGGGAGAAGTACTTT
NA,TRBJ2-3,TRBV7-9,NA,CASRRDTDTQYF,TGTGCCAGCCGGCGAGACACAGATACGCAGTATTTT
NA,TRBJ1-2,TRBV5-4,NA,CASSLSGDYGYTF,TGTGCCAGCAGCTTGTCCGGGGACTATGGCTACACCTTC
TRBD1,TRBJ1-1,TRBV5-1,NA,CASSFEDWDRNTEAFF,TGCGCCAGCAGCTTCGAGGATTGGGACAGGAACACTGAAGCTTTCTTT
NA,TRBJ2-7,TRBV5-6,NA,CASILSGSYEQYF,TGTGCCAGCATCCTTAGCGGTTCCTACGAGCAGTACTTC
NA,TRBJ1-4,TRBV9,NA,CASRRGFLTNEKLFF,TGTGCCAGCCGGAGGGGTTTTCTCACTAATGAAAAACTGTTTTTT
NA,TRBJ1-3,TRBV6-1,NA,CASSMGHHSGNTIYF,TGTGCCAGCAGTATGGGACACCACTCTGGAAACACCATATATTTT
NA,TRBJ1-5,TRBV7-8,NA,CASSFGEGGNQPQHF,TGTGCCAGCAGCTTCGGAGAGGGGGGCAATCAGCCCCAGCATTTT
NA,TRBJ1-1,TRBV4-3,NA,CASSQDWRGAGNTEAFF,TGCGCCAGCAGCCAAGATTGGCGGGGGGCGGGAAACACTGAAGCTTTCTTT
NA,TRBJ1-1,TRBV7-9,NA,CASSSARGNTEAFF,TGTGCCAGCAGCTCCGCGAGGGGGAACACTGAAGCTTTCTTT
TRBD2,TRBJ2-5,TRBV29-1,few,CSVVRDYPETQYF,TGCAGCGTTGTCAGGGACTACCCTGAGACCCAGTACTTC
NA,TRBJ1-1,TRBV6-5,few,CASRTRITEAFF,TGTGCCAGCAGAACACGGATTACTGAAGCTTTCTTT
NA,TRBJ1-1,TRBV7-8,once,CASSPGYTEAFF,TGTGCCAGCAGCCCAGGGTACACTGAAGCTTTCTTT
NA,TRBJ1-5,TRBV6-4,NA,CASSATGARGQPQHF,TGTGCCAGCAGTGCCACGGGGGCCCGGGGTCAGCCCCAGCATTTT
NA,TRBJ1-1,TRBV30,NA,CAWSGFGGGNTEAFF,TGTGCCTGGAGTGGCTTTGGGGGGGGGAACACTGAAGCTTTCTTT
NA,TRBJ1-5,TRBV19,NA,CASSPLGVNQPQHF,TGTGCCAGTAGTCCTCTGGGAGTCAATCAGCCCCAGCATTTT
NA,TRBJ1-1,TRBV29-1,NA,CSVEGGWLRGTEAFF,TGCAGCGTTGAAGGAGGGTGGTTAAGGGGCACTGAAGCTTTCTTT
NA,TRBJ2-7,TRBV6-6,NA,CASSYRSYYEQYF,TGTGCCAGCAGTTACAGATCCTACTACGAGCAGTACTTC
TRBD2,TRBJ2-3,TRBV19,NA,CASSDRGGSTDTQYF,TGTGCCAGTAGTGACCGGGGGGGCAGCACAGATACGCAGTATTTT
NA,TRBJ2-7,TRBV7-9,NA,CASSLVPSSYEQYF,TGTGCCAGCAGCTTAGTACCGAGCTCCTACGAGCAGTACTTC
NA,TRBJ1-1,TRBV2,NA,CASSTEGQTRTFF,TGTGCCAGCAGTACCGAGGGACAAACACGAACTTTCTTT
NA,TRBJ1-5,TRBV19,NA,CASSISSLIPLNQPQHF,TGTGCCAGTAGTATTTCTTCTCTCATCCCACTAAATCAGCCCCAGCATTTT
TRBD1,TRBJ2-7,TRBV7-2,once,CASSLGTQGAGYEQYF,TGTGCCAGCAGCTTAGGAACACAGGGGGCGGGGTACGAGCAGTACTTC
TRBD1,TRBJ1-2,TRBV7-3,NA,CASSLDRITNYGYTF,TGTGCCAGCAGCTTGGACAGGATCACTAACTATGGCTACACCTTC
TRBD1,TRBJ1-2,TRBV9,NA,CASSVWDSASYGYTF,TGTGCCAGCAGCGTCTGGGACAGTGCCTCCTATGGCTACACCTTC
NA,TRBJ1-2,TRBV2,NA,CASSEPPGLITRYTF,TGTGCCAGCAGTGAACCCCCGGGGCTCATTACACGCTACACCTTC
NA,TRBJ2-3,TRBV7-2,NA,CASSPRVAVIADTQYF,TGTGCCAGCAGCCCCCGGGTCGCGGTGATAGCGGATACGCAGTATTTT
NA,TRBJ2-1,TRBV19,NA,CASSILPSSGGVQFF,TGTGCCAGTAGTATCCTCCCTTCCAGCGGCGGGGTGCAGTTCTTC
TRBD1,TRBJ2-2,TRBV11-3,NA,CASSPVNRGPGELFF,TGTGCCAGCAGCCCTGTGAACAGGGGGCCCGGGGAGCTGTTTTTT
TRBD2,TRBJ2-1,TRBV5-1,NA,CASSSPGTIYNEQFF,TGCGCCAGCAGCTCGCCCGGGACTATTTACAATGAGCAGTTCTTC
NA,TRBJ2-1,TRBV7-6,NA,CASSLVGGRANEQFF,TGTGCCAGCAGCTTAGTAGGGGGGAGGGCCAATGAGCAGTTCTTC
NA,TRBJ2-1,TRBV30,NA,CAWSPGPPGEQFF,TGTGCCTGGAGCCCGGGACCCCCAGGCGAGCAGTTCTTC
NA,TRBJ2-1,TRBV7-9,NA,CASSPTGTYGNEQFF,TGTGCCAGCAGCCCCACCGGGACCTACGGGAATGAGCAGTTCTTC
TRBD2,TRBJ2-1,TRBV5-1,few,CASSRERELNEQFF,TGCGCCAGCAGCCGGGAGCGGGAGTTAAATGAGCAGTTCTTC
NA,TRBJ2-7,TRBV2,NA,CASNRDTYEQYF,TGTGCCAGCAACAGGGACACCTACGAGCAGTACTTC
NA,TRBJ1-5,TRBV15,once,CATSRTTQGNQPQHF,TGTGCCACCAGCAGAACAACACAGGGCAATCAGCCCCAGCATTTT
NA,TRBJ2-7,TRBV7-6,NA,CASSTSDGSSYEQYF,TGTGCCAGCAGCACATCGGACGGCAGCTCCTACGAGCAGTACTTC
NA,TRBJ2-1,TRBV29-1,once,CTAGGTGEQFF,TGCACCGCCGGGGGAACAGGTGAGCAGTTCTTC
NA,TRBJ1-4,TRBV4-2,NA,CASSPELVGPNEKLFF,TGTGCCAGCAGCCCCGAACTGGTCGGGCCTAATGAAAAACTGTTTTTT
NA,TRBJ1-5,TRBV27,NA,CASSPRELGNQPQHF,TGTGCCAGCAGTCCGCGGGAATTGGGCAATCAGCCCCAGCATTTT